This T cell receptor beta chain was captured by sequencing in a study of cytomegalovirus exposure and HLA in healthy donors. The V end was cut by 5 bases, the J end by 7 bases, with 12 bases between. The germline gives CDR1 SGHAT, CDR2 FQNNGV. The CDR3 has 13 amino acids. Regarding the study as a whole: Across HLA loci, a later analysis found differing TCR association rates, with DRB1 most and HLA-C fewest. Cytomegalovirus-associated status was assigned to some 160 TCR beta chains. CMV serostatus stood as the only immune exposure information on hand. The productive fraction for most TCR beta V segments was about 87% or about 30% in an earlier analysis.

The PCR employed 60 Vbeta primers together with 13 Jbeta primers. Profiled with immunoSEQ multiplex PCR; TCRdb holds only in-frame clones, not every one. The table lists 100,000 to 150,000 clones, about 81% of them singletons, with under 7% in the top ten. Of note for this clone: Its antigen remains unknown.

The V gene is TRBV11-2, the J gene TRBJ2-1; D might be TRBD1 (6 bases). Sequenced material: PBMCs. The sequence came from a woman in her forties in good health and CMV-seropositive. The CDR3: CASSHIQGNEQFF. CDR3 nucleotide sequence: TGTGCCAGCAGCCACATACAGGGAAATGAGCAGTTCTTC.